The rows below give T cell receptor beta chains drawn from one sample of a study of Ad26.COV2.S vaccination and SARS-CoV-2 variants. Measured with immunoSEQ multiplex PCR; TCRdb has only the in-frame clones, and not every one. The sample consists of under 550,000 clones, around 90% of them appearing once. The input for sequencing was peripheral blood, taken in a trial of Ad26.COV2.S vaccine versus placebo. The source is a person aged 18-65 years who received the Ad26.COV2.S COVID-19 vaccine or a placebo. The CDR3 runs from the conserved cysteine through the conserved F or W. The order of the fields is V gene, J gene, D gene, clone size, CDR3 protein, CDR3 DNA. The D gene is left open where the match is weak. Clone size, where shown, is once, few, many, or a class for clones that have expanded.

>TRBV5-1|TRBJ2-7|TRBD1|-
CASSFRQGAYEQYF
TGCGCCAGCAGCTTCCGACAGGGAGCCTACGAGCAGTACTTC
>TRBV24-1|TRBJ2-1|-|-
CATREESNEQFF
TGTGCCACCCGAGAAGAGTCCAATGAGCAGTTCTTC
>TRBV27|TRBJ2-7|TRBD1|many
CASSGSGGYEQYF
TGTGCCAGCAGTGGCTCAGGGGGCTACGAGCAGTACTTC
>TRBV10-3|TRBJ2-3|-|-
CATQAQISPGTDTQYF
TGTGCCACCCAAGCCCAGATTTCGCCGGGCACAGATACGCAGTATTTT
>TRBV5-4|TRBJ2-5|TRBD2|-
CASSSEILSGSQETQYF
TGTGCCAGCAGTTCCGAGATACTAAGCGGGAGCCAAGAGACCCAGTACTTC
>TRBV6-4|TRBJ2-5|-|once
CATLTAFQETQYF
TGTGCCACCTTAACCGCCTTCCAAGAGACCCAGTACTTC
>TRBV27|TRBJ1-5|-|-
CASRFEGTGNQPQHF
TGTGCCAGCCGATTTGAGGGAACCGGCAATCAGCCCCAGCATTTT
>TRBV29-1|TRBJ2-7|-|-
CSVEGGYEQYF
TGCAGCGTTGAGGGGGGTTACGAGCAGTACTTC
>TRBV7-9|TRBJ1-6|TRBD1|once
CASSLEGAGNSPLHF
TGTGCCAGCAGCTTAGAGGGGGCCGGTAATTCACCCCTCCACTTT
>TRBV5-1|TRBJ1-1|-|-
CASSWGSLMNTEAFF
TGCGCCAGCAGCTGGGGATCCCTAATGAACACTGAAGCTTTCTTT
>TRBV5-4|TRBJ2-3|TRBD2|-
CASSLGTSGISNTQYF
TGTGCCAGCAGCTTGGGGACTAGCGGGATATCAAATACGCAGTATTTT
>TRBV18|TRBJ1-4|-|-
CASSLGPDEKLFF
TGTGCCAGCTCACTGGGCCCGGATGAAAAACTGTTTTTT
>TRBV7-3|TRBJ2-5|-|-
CASSPTPQETQYF
TGTGCCAGCAGCCCGACACCCCAAGAGACCCAGTACTTC
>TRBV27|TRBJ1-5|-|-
CASSFISGVGAPQHF
TGTGCCAGCAGTTTTATCTCAGGGGTGGGGGCCCCCCAGCATTTT
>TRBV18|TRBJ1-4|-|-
CASSSYNEKLFF
TGTGCCAGCTCATCGTATAATGAAAAACTGTTTTTT
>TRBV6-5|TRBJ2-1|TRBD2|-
CASSQTSGRGEQFF
TGTGCCAGCAGTCAGACTAGCGGAAGAGGGGAGCAGTTCTTC
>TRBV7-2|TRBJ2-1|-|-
CASSPPGHQNNEQFF
TGTGCCAGCAGCCCCCCGGGACACCAAAACAATGAGCAGTTCTTC
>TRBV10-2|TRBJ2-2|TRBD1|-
CASSSGQGTIGELFF
TGCGCCAGCAGTTCGGGACAGGGGACCATCGGGGAGCTGTTTTTT
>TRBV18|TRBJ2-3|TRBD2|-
CASSPRKSAGVSADTQYF
TGTGCCAGCTCACCGCGCAAGAGTGCGGGAGTGTCCGCAGATACGCAGTATTTT
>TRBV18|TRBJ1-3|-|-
CASSPSTAGNTIYF
TGTGCCAGCTCACCATCAACGGCTGGAAACACCATATATTTT
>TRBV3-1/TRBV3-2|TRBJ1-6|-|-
CASSQDFRTVNSPLHF
TGTGCCAGCAGCCAAGATTTTAGGACAGTTAATTCACCCCTCCACTTT
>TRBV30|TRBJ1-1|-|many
CAWRKDGNTEAFF
TGTGCCTGGAGGAAAGACGGAAACACTGAAGCTTTCTTT
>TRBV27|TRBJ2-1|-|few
CASTPRGSYNEQFF
TGTGCCAGCACCCCACGGGGCTCCTACAATGAGCAGTTCTTC
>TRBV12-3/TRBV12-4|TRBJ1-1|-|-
CASSPRAFGEAFF
TGTGCCAGCAGCCCCAGGGCTTTCGGTGAAGCTTTCTTT
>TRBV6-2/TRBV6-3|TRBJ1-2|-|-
CASRPSGTGYGYTF
TGTGCCAGCAGGCCTTCCGGGACGGGGTATGGCTACACCTTC
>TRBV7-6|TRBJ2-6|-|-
CASSLVTTQRSGANVLTF
TGTGCCAGCAGCTTAGTCACAACACAGCGCTCTGGGGCCAACGTCCTGACTTTC